Given below is one TCR beta chain in context. This record comes from a study of beta chain features in type 1 diabetes. Every isolated RNA sample was fully reverse transcribed, so sequencing captured expressed TCRB transcripts. Method: immunoSEQ multiplex PCR; TCRdb's copy keeps in-frame clones and lacks some. The sample shows around 250,000 clones, around 65% of them seen only once. CDR3 length: 14 residues. Trimming stripped 0 bases from V and 3 bases from J, with 8 bases between. Germline CDR1 reads SGDLS; CDR2 reads YYNGEE. J is TRBJ2-3 and V is TRBV9, with D maybe TRBD2 (5 bases). This TCR derives from a young man in good health. Sequencing was done on a sample of naive CD4+ T cells from blood. The CDR3 is CASSVARETDTQYF. CDR3 bases: TGTGCCAGCAGCGTAGCGAGGGAAACAGATACGCAGTATTTT.